A selection of T cell receptor beta chains follows, all from one sample in a study of blood T cell repertoires in COVID-19. Sequencing was performed with immunoSEQ multiplex PCR; in TCRdb, only in-frame clones are kept and a portion is missing. Counted here are about 250,000 clones, around 88% occurring once; the ten biggest clones make up 5% to 6%. The sequenced sample was peripheral blood. Receptor source: an elderly man with acute or convalescent COVID-19. Both conserved end residues are part of each CDR3. D genes are given only for firm matches. A clone size is listed for some rows: how often the clone was seen (once, few, many), or a class if it is expanded.

J gene: TRBJ1-1
clone size: .
D gene: .
CDR3 length: 12
V gene: TRBV6-5
CDR3 DNA: TGTGCCAGCAGGGCACTGAACACTGAAGCTTTCTTT
CDR3 protein: CASRALNTEAFF

J gene: TRBJ2-7
clone size: .
D gene: TRBD2
CDR3 length: 14
V gene: TRBV19
CDR3 DNA: TGTGCCAGTAGCCTGGGGCTCTCTAGCGGGGAGCAGTACTTC
CDR3 protein: CASSLGLSSGEQYF

J gene: TRBJ2-1
clone size: .
D gene: TRBD1
CDR3 length: 19
V gene: TRBV5-1
CDR3 DNA: TGCGCCAGCAGCTCCCGGGACAGGGGACTCCAAAGCTCCTACAATGAGCAGTTCTTC
CDR3 protein: CASSSRDRGLQSSYNEQFF

J gene: TRBJ2-3
clone size: .
D gene: .
CDR3 length: 16
V gene: TRBV5-1
CDR3 DNA: TGCGCCAGCAGCTCCAATTCGGGGGTAAACACAGATACGCAGTATTTT
CDR3 protein: CASSSNSGVNTDTQYF

J gene: TRBJ2-7
clone size: .
D gene: TRBD2
CDR3 length: 11
V gene: TRBV29-1
CDR3 DNA: TGCAGCGGACTAGCGGACTACGAGCAGTACTTC
CDR3 protein: CSGLADYEQYF

J gene: TRBJ2-3
clone size: .
D gene: .
CDR3 length: 15
V gene: TRBV11-1
CDR3 DNA: TGTGCCAGCAGCTCCACAGGGTCGAGGGCAGATACGCAGTATTTT
CDR3 protein: CASSSTGSRADTQYF

J gene: TRBJ1-1
clone size: many
D gene: TRBD1
CDR3 length: 16
V gene: TRBV5-1
CDR3 DNA: TGCGCCAGCAGCTCGGGGGACAGATTCATGAACACTGAAGCTTTCTTT
CDR3 protein: CASSSGDRFMNTEAFF

J gene: TRBJ2-1
clone size: .
D gene: .
CDR3 length: 13
V gene: TRBV29-1
CDR3 DNA: TGCAGCGTTGAAGGGGGGACACCCAGCGAGCAGTTCTTC
CDR3 protein: CSVEGGTPSEQFF

J gene: TRBJ2-1
clone size: .
D gene: .
CDR3 length: 16
V gene: TRBV6-6
CDR3 DNA: TGTGCCAGCAGGAGACTAGATTCAAAATCCTACAATGAGCAGTTCTTC
CDR3 protein: CASRRLDSKSYNEQFF

J gene: TRBJ1-1
clone size: .
D gene: TRBD1
CDR3 length: 14
V gene: TRBV6-5
CDR3 DNA: TGTGCCAGCAGGCCCGGGACAGGGGGCTCTGAAGCTTTCTTT
CDR3 protein: CASRPGTGGSEAFF

J gene: TRBJ1-5
clone size: .
D gene: .
CDR3 length: 12
V gene: TRBV7-9
CDR3 DNA: TGTGCCAGCAGCTCCTCTTTACAGCCCCAGCATTTT
CDR3 protein: CASSSSLQPQHF

J gene: TRBJ1-1
clone size: .
D gene: .
CDR3 length: 14
V gene: TRBV29-1
CDR3 DNA: TGCAGCGTTGAACAGGTTCAAGGCGACACTGAAGCTTTCTTT
CDR3 protein: CSVEQVQGDTEAFF

J gene: TRBJ2-3
clone size: .
D gene: TRBD2
CDR3 length: 13
V gene: TRBV19
CDR3 DNA: TGTGCCAGTAGGGATAGCGGGAGCGATACGCAGTATTTT
CDR3 protein: CASRDSGSDTQYF

J gene: TRBJ2-7
clone size: .
D gene: TRBD2
CDR3 length: 14
V gene: TRBV5-1
CDR3 DNA: TGCGCCAGCAGCTTCCCTGGGAGGGCCCTCGAGCAGTACTTC
CDR3 protein: CASSFPGRALEQYF

J gene: TRBJ1-1
clone size: few
D gene: .
CDR3 length: 14
V gene: TRBV9
CDR3 DNA: TGTGCCAGCAGCGCCAACCAAGGGGGCACTGAAGCTTTCTTT
CDR3 protein: CASSANQGGTEAFF

J gene: TRBJ2-2
clone size: .
D gene: TRBD1
CDR3 length: 15
V gene: TRBV5-1
CDR3 DNA: TGCGCCAGCAGCACGACAGGGCGCGACACCGGGGAGCTGTTTTTT
CDR3 protein: CASSTTGRDTGELFF

J gene: TRBJ2-1
clone size: few
D gene: TRBD2
CDR3 length: 16
V gene: TRBV11-2
CDR3 DNA: TGTGCCAGCAGCTCCCGACTAGCGGGGGGCCACAATGAGCAGTTCTTC
CDR3 protein: CASSSRLAGGHNEQFF